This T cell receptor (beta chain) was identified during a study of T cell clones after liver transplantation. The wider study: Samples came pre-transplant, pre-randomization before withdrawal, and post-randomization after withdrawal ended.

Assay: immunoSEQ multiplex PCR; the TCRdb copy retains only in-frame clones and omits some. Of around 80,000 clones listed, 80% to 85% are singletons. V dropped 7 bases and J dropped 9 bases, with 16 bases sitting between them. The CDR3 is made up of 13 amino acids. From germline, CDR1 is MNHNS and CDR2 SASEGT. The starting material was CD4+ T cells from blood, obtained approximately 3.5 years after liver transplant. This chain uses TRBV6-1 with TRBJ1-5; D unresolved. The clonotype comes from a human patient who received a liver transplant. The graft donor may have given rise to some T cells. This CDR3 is CASKEGGIAPQHF. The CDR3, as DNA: TGTGCCAGCAAAGAGGGTGGCATCGCGCCCCAGCATTTT.